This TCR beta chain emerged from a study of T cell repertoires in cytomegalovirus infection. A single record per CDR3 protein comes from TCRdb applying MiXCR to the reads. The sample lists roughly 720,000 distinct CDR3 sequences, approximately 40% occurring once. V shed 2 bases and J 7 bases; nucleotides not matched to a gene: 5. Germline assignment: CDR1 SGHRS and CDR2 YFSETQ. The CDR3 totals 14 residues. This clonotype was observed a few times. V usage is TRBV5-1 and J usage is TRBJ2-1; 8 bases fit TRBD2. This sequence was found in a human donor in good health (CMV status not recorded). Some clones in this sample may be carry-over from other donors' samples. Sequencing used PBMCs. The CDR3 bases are TGCGCCAGCAGCTTCCTCGGGAGGGGTAATGAGCAGTTCTTC. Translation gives CASSFLGRGNEQFF.